This is a list of T cell receptor beta chains from one sample in a study of Graves' ophthalmopathy and Graves' hyperthyroidism. TCRdb ran MiXCR on the multiplex PCR reads and lists one entry per CDR3 protein. The sample has 600,000 to 700,000 distinct CDR3 sequences; more than 40% are singletons. Input material: peripheral blood. Receptors were obtained from an adult man with Graves' ophthalmopathy. CDR3s include the opening cysteine and the closing phenylalanine or tryptophan.

J gene: TRBJ1-1; V gene: TRBV2; CDR3 protein: CASSYDGQGTTEAFF
J gene: TRBJ2-5; V gene: TRBV2; CDR3 protein: CASSDLETQYF
J gene: TRBJ1-5; V gene: TRBV19; CDR3 protein: CASSIRTGNSNQPQHF
J gene: TRBJ2-5; V gene: TRBV7-3; CDR3 protein: CASSSRGDQPQYF
J gene: TRBJ1-6; V gene: TRBV14; CDR3 protein: CASSQHGGSPLHF
J gene: TRBJ2-7; V gene: TRBV20-1; CDR3 protein: CSASPPQGYEQYF
J gene: TRBJ1-6; V gene: TRBV5-1; CDR3 protein: CASSLLGRLSSPLHF
J gene: TRBJ1-1; V gene: TRBV6-5; CDR3 protein: CASRDRGNTEAFF
J gene: TRBJ1-1; V gene: TRBV29-1; CDR3 protein: CSVAEGDTEAFF
J gene: TRBJ1-1; V gene: TRBV5-8; CDR3 protein: CASSSLAGGTEAFF
J gene: TRBJ1-5; V gene: TRBV7-8; CDR3 protein: CASSYNSNQPQHF
J gene: TRBJ2-7; V gene: TRBV2; CDR3 protein: CASRRGQGREQYF
J gene: TRBJ1-1; V gene: TRBV25-1; CDR3 protein: CASSGGRGKIFEAFF
J gene: TRBJ1-5; V gene: TRBV7-9; CDR3 protein: CASAPGGDQPQHF
J gene: TRBJ1-1; V gene: TRBV4-3; CDR3 protein: CASSQKVLGAAEAFF
J gene: TRBJ2-7; V gene: TRBV7-2; CDR3 protein: CASHMTGEYEQYF
J gene: TRBJ1-2; V gene: TRBV29-1; CDR3 protein: CSATGTHGYTF
J gene: TRBJ2-7; V gene: TRBV20-1; CDR3 protein: CSARDLSGGQGGYEQYF
J gene: TRBJ1-2; V gene: TRBV6-5; CDR3 protein: CASAGVYGYTF
J gene: TRBJ2-2; V gene: TRBV10-3; CDR3 protein: CAISERGLGTGELFF
J gene: TRBJ1-2; V gene: TRBV12-3/TRBV12-4; CDR3 protein: CASSRTVNYGYTF
J gene: TRBJ2-6; V gene: TRBV29-1; CDR3 protein: CSVEVVNSESGANVLTF
J gene: TRBJ2-3; V gene: TRBV9; CDR3 protein: CASSYGTTGDTQYF
J gene: TRBJ2-5; V gene: TRBV11-2; CDR3 protein: CASSLWTRDRGRGTQYF
J gene: TRBJ2-7; V gene: TRBV19; CDR3 protein: CASNKRESDEQYF
J gene: TRBJ1-2; V gene: TRBV20-1; CDR3 protein: CSARDRGQYRYGYTF